The clone carrying this T cell receptor beta chain was counted between two and nine times. This entry belongs to a study of Graves' ophthalmopathy and Graves' hyperthyroidism. In the study overall: Calling hyperthyroidism stable required that no ophthalmopathy show up within 18 months of follow-up.

The TCR beta CDR3 regions underwent amplification from RNA transcripts. HTBI primers served in a first-round RT-PCR, which a second-round multiplex PCR followed. Using its own MiXCR run on the multiplex PCR reads, TCRdb lists one record per CDR3 protein. The sample holds over a million distinct CDR3 sequences, about two fifths seen once. The CDR3 sequence is 16 residues long. Germline V CDR1 and CDR2: WSHSY, SAAADI. Trimming pared 2 bases from V and 3 bases from J, leaving 16 bases between. Hyperthyroidism patients were newly diagnosed, ill under 2 months, and aged 18 to 65 years. Exclusion applied to patients with other autoimmune diseases, uncontrolled infections, pregnancy or lactation.

The sequence derives from an adult man with Graves' hyperthyroidism. Material for sequencing was peripheral blood or thyroid tissue (not recorded which). The chain has TRBV10-2 and TRBJ1-1; maybe TRBD1 (6 bases). CDR3 region: CASSEPGTGSDTEAFF. For the CDR3, the DNA is TGCGCCAGCAGTGAGCCGGGTACAGGGAGTGACACTGAAGCTTTCTTT.